The text below deals with one TCR beta chain. Its antigen remains undetermined. Base qualities are not recorded, but no much larger clone differs from it by a single base. V has 5 bases trimmed and J has 0 bases trimmed; junction bases matching no gene number 5. The germline V gene yields MDHEN for CDR1 and SYDVKM for CDR2. The CDR3 goes from the cysteine to the phenylalanine over 15 residues. CDR3 DNA is the only sequence kept; it has 45 bases, read in frame from the first base. This specimen comes from a study of identical twins listed by TCRdb under 2016. About the investigation overall: The study deep-sequenced TCR alpha and beta repertoires from monozygotic twins, unrelated adults of various ages and cord blood to test whether fetal clonotypes persist. To rule out contamination, the twin experiments were replicated at different times with different library preparation protocols.

The paper's findings and limits, for the study overall: In beta out-of-frame sequences, excess twin sharing was weaker, because having fewer shared sequences lowered the signal-to-noise ratio. Conclusions relied on cross-sectional statistical analysis, since the same donors could not be followed over many years. Invariant T cells such as MAIT and iNKT could partly confound zero-insertion analyses, though diverse VJ usage argued against this for most clonotypes. Compared with coincidental sharing between unrelated individuals, an excess of low generation-probability sequences was observed among out-of-frame TCR alpha sequences shared between twins. Recombination models systematically underestimated out-of-frame TCR alpha sharing in monozygotic twins but agreed with sharing between unrelated individuals. Abundant cord blood beta clonotypes carried fewer insertions; young adult naive repertoires showed a weaker similar trend, while memory repertoires showed none.

Every donor was a healthy Caucasian. Libraries were made using 5' RACE. The listed sequencing device is Illumina HiSeq 2000. Template switching introduced a universal primer binding site; the final cDNA contained a unique molecular identifier, enabling accurate counting of TCR cDNA molecules. Specific primers in the conserved constant-segment region were used to synthesize first-strand cDNA for TCR alpha and beta chains. To control for contamination, every cDNA library carried two barcodes: a SMART-Mk sample barcode plus Illumina barcodes. TruSeq adapter sequences and Illumina sample barcodes were added in two successive PCR steps. The TCR alpha and beta cDNA libraries were sequenced on the Illumina HiSeq platform using custom primers. From the authors' description of their analysis: MiGEC processed the raw reads to extract unique molecular identifiers, while MiXCR was used to determine the CDR3 positions. For each individual, recombination models were inferred using an EM algorithm with the repgenHMM and IGoR tools. The tcR package in R was used for shared clonotype analysis, with sharing normalized by the product of cloneset sizes. Out-of-frame nonproductive sequences were analyzed to study raw recombination free of thymic and clonal selection effects. TCRdb redid the processing of the public reads, applying fastp at Q25 and MiXCR, and retained in-frame beta chains. Every CDR3 protein is listed once, alongside the most common genes and DNA of its rows. Here the V and J calls rest on TCRdb's processing, not on the authors' analysis. The sample yields 1.5 million to 2 million distinct CDR3 sequences; roughly a third were counted once. The ten largest make up around 0.3% of the sample.

The sequence joins TRBV28 to TRBJ1-1, and 8 bases in between align with TRBD1. This receptor was identified in a newborn girl in good health. The sequenced sample was cord blood. The CDR3 loop reads CASSPPGQVNTEAFF. The DNA sequence is TGTGCCAGCAGTCCCCCGGGACAGGTGAACACTGAAGCTTTCTTT.